The 2 T cell receptor beta chains given below trace back to one sample, sequenced in a study of T cell responses to AZD1222 COVID-19 vaccine. Here immunoSEQ multiplex PCR was the method, and the copy in TCRdb shows in-frame clones only, minus some. The sample has 250,000 to 300,000 clones; roughly 93% are singletons. The source was peripheral blood, collected 28 days after the second AZD1222 dose. The receptors stem from an adult who received the AZD1222 COVID-19 vaccine.

The rearrangement links TRBV30 to TRBJ2-3; possibly TRBD2 for D (5 bases). Germline-derived CDR1 and CDR2 are GTSNPN and SVGIG (reference sequence). The V end lost 8 bases, the J end lost 5 bases, and 26 bases lay between the germline ends. The length of the CDR3 is 16 residues. The chain's CDR3 is CAPRLAGQQGEDTQYF. In DNA form, the CDR3 reads TGTGCCCCGCGGCTGGCGGGCCAACAAGGAGAAGATACGCAGTATTTT.

The rearrangement links TRBV3-1 (or the pseudogene TRBV3-2) to TRBJ2-5, with D unclear. The germline V gene has CDR1 LGHDT and CDR2 YNNKEL (reference sequence). Deletions cut 2 bases from V and 0 bases from J, with 10 bases between. The CDR3 spans 15 residues. The CDR3 reads CASSQYLSYQETQYF. The CDR3 coding sequence is TGTGCCAGCAGCCAATATCTCTCTTACCAAGAGACCCAGTACTTC.